A selection of T cell receptor beta chains follows, all from one sample in a study of OX40 agonist ivuxolimab in advanced cancers. Repertoires were generated with immunoSEQ multiplex PCR, while TCRdb's copy carries only in-frame clones and drops some. The sample yields about 79,000 clones, 70% to 85% seen once. The sample was CD4+ or CD8+ T cells sorted from blood, taken in a trial of the OX40 agonist ivuxolimab. Every receptor here comes from an adult with an advanced solid tumor such as melanoma, head and neck, liver or kidney cancer. Both conserved end residues are part of each CDR3. D genes are given only for firm matches. A row's size may be missing; if present it is once, few, many or a size class.

j_gene	abundance	v_gene	d_gene	len	CDR3aa	CDR3nt
TRBJ1-1	-	TRBV5-1	-	12	CASRRMNTEAFF	TGCGCCAGCAGACGGATGAACACTGAAGCTTTCTTT
TRBJ2-7	-	TRBV6-5	-	13	CATLGSSSYEQYF	TGTGCCACCTTGGGGTCTAGCTCCTACGAGCAGTACTTC
TRBJ2-1	-	TRBV6-1	TRBD2	14	CASSEERELGEQFF	TGTGCCAGCAGTGAGGAGCGGGAGCTGGGTGAGCAGTTCTTC
TRBJ1-2	-	TRBV5-1	-	16	CASSLEVGRYNYGYTF	TGCGCCAGCAGCTTGGAGGTAGGGAGGTATAACTATGGCTACACCTTC
TRBJ2-2	once	TRBV7-3	-	13	CASSLRNGGELFF	TGTGCCAGCAGCTTACGGAATGGCGGGGAGCTGTTTTTT
TRBJ1-4	-	TRBV15	-	16	CATSRHTGPTNEKLFF	TGTGCCACCAGCAGGCACACCGGGCCAACTAATGAAAAACTGTTTTTT
TRBJ2-7	-	TRBV19	TRBD2	13	CATARGREGEQYF	TGTGCCACCGCGAGGGGCAGGGAGGGCGAGCAGTACTTC
TRBJ1-1	-	TRBV13	-	12	CASSLENTEAFF	TGTGCCAGCAGCTTAGAGAACACTGAAGCTTTCTTT
TRBJ1-5	-	TRBV7-5	-	18	CARTLPRDRPPSNQPQHF	TGTGCCAGAACCCTCCCCCGGGACAGACCACCTAGCAATCAGCCCCAGCATTTT
TRBJ2-1	-	TRBV11-2	TRBD2	16	CASSPRQGTSGHEQFF	TGTGCCAGCAGCCCAAGACAGGGGACTAGCGGTCATGAGCAGTTCTTC
TRBJ1-6	-	TRBV27	-	15	CASRDQGEGVSPLHF	TGTGCCAGCAGGGATCAAGGGGAAGGGGTATCACCCCTCCACTTT
TRBJ1-3	-	TRBV5-5	-	15	CASSLARASGNTIYF	TGTGCCAGCAGCTTGGCCCGGGCCTCTGGAAACACCATATATTTT
TRBJ2-1	once	TRBV4-1	-	14	CASSQPGRNNEQFF	TGCGCCAGCAGCCAGCCGGGACGTAACAATGAGCAGTTCTTC
TRBJ2-5	once	TRBV2	-	14	CASRRLVNEETQYF	TGTGCCAGCAGGAGACTAGTAAACGAAGAGACCCAGTACTTC
TRBJ2-1	-	TRBV18	TRBD2	17	CASSQGPQRGVYNEQFF	TGTGCCAGCTCACAGGGGCCTCAGCGGGGGGTTTACAATGAGCAGTTCTTC
TRBJ2-7	few	TRBV5-5	-	17	CASSLGAGTSNLYEQYF	TGTGCCAGCAGCTTGGGAGCCGGGACATCAAACCTCTACGAGCAGTACTTC
TRBJ2-5	-	TRBV4-3	-	12	CASSQGLGTQYF	TGCGCCAGCAGCCAGGGACTGGGGACCCAGTACTTC
TRBJ2-6	-	TRBV19	-	17	CASSIAIIGSGANVLTF	TGTGCCAGTAGTATAGCCATAATTGGCTCTGGGGCCAACGTCCTGACTTTC
TRBJ2-2	-	TRBV7-3	-	15	CASSPDPRGTGELFF	TGTGCCAGCAGCCCCGATCCCCGAGGGACCGGGGAGCTGTTTTTT
TRBJ1-5	-	TRBV30	-	16	CAWSETGLFGNQPQHF	TGTGCCTGGAGCGAGACGGGGTTGTTCGGCAATCAGCCCCAGCATTTT
TRBJ2-7	-	TRBV28	-	13	CASSSGPRMGQYF	TGTGCCAGCAGCTCCGGACCGAGAATGGGGCAGTACTTC
TRBJ1-2	-	TRBV28	-	13	CASGTPVSRGYTF	TGTGCCAGCGGTACACCGGTATCGAGGGGCTACACCTTC
TRBJ2-7	few	TRBV15	TRBD1	14	CATSGRDRENEQYF	TGTGCCACCAGCGGACGGGACAGGGAAAACGAGCAGTACTTC
TRBJ2-5	-	TRBV18	TRBD1	15	CASSPWTGLGETQYF	TGTGCCAGCTCACCGTGGACAGGACTTGGGGAGACCCAGTACTTC
TRBJ1-1	few	TRBV30	TRBD1	14	CAWLDRVASTEAFF	TGTGCCTGGCTGGACAGGGTCGCGAGCACTGAAGCTTTCTTT
TRBJ2-1	-	TRBV5-1	TRBD2	15	CASSSAGSSYNEQFF	TGCGCCAGCAGCTCAGCGGGAAGCTCCTACAATGAGCAGTTCTTC
TRBJ2-3	-	TRBV19	-	16	CASEGRGGGITDTQYF	TGTGCCAGCGAAGGAAGGGGGGGAGGGATCACAGATACGCAGTATTTT
TRBJ1-1	-	TRBV9	-	16	CASSVGFEERNTEAFF	TGTGCCAGCAGCGTAGGATTCGAGGAGAGGAACACTGAAGCTTTCTTT
TRBJ2-5	-	TRBV12-5	-	17	CASGNYLWTAFQETQYF	TGTGCTAGTGGAAATTACCTCTGGACAGCCTTCCAAGAGACCCAGTACTTC
TRBJ2-7	-	TRBV7-6	TRBD1	14	CASSAGTDSYEQYF	TGTGCCAGCAGCGCCGGGACAGACTCCTACGAGCAGTACTTC
TRBJ2-7	-	TRBV6-5	-	12	CASRTGRYEQYF	TGTGCCAGCAGGACAGGGAGGTACGAGCAGTACTTC
TRBJ2-7	-	TRBV25-1	-	13	CASSESVGTEQYF	TGTGCCAGCAGTGAATCCGTGGGGACCGAGCAGTACTTC
TRBJ2-3	-	TRBV2	TRBD2	14	CASQTSGYTDTQYF	TGTGCCAGCCAGACTAGCGGGTACACAGATACGCAGTATTTT
TRBJ2-2	once	TRBV7-9	TRBD2	17	CASSSYTSGANTGELFF	TGTGCCAGCAGCTCTTACACTAGCGGAGCGAACACCGGGGAGCTGTTTTTT
TRBJ2-7	once	TRBV9	TRBD1	14	CASSAGQFTYEQYF	TGTGCCAGCAGCGCGGGACAGTTTACCTACGAGCAGTACTTC
TRBJ1-4	-	TRBV19	-	12	CASRDLREKLFF	TGTGCCAGTCGGGACCTCAGGGAAAAACTGTTTTTT
TRBJ2-2	-	TRBV7-3	TRBD1	16	CASAAGGQGAAGELFF	TGTGCCAGCGCCGCAGGGGGACAGGGGGCCGCCGGGGAGCTGTTTTTT
TRBJ2-3	-	TRBV4-2	TRBD1	16	CASNRGRTGSADTQYF	TGTGCCAGCAACCGGGGCAGGACAGGGTCCGCAGATACGCAGTATTTT
TRBJ1-1	-	TRBV9	-	13	CASSVVSNTEAFF	TGTGCCAGCAGCGTAGTCAGTAACACTGAAGCTTTCTTT
TRBJ2-3	once	TRBV28	TRBD2	17	CASEFSGRAMDTDTQYF	TGTGCCAGCGAATTTAGCGGGAGGGCCATGGACACAGATACGCAGTATTTT